This TCR beta chain is from a study of spatial heterogeneity in lung cancer. The wider study: The donors were approximately 70 patients with non-small cell lung cancer that was early-stage and untreated. When available, follow-up PBMC samples taken a median of roughly two years after resection were sequenced.

This clonotype has a handful of counts. As an off-target read in a library built for alpha chains, this beta chain has a frequency of little significance. From the 5' RACE reads, TCRdb called clonotypes with MiXCR, one entry per CDR3 protein. The sample has about 2,300 distinct CDR3 sequences, around 30% seen once. As to time point: blood at routine non-recurrence follow-up after resection. Whole RNA was taken from tumor, nontumor lung or frozen PBMC; it was then sequenced unsorted. This CDR3 contains 14 residues. Germline V gives CDR1 SGHAT, CDR2 FQNNGV. Trimming took off 5 bases at V and 2 bases at J, with 13 bases between the two ends.

The chain employs TRBV11-2 and TRBJ2-7; unclear D gene. This receptor was obtained from a male donor with early-stage non-small cell lung cancer. The material sequenced was PBMCs, taken at follow-up. The CDR3 DNA sequence: TGTGCCAGCAGCCCCCTGACTGGAACCTACGAGCAGTACTTC. This sequence encodes CASSPLTGTYEQYF.